The next 15 T cell receptor beta chains were all read from a single sample in a study of blood T cell repertoires in COVID-19. TCRdb keeps only in-frame clones here, not all; method: immunoSEQ multiplex PCR. The sample has around 170,000 clones, approximately 88% seen once. Sample: peripheral blood. The receptors shown here come from a woman aged 25-40 years with acute or convalescent COVID-19.

This chain links TRBV12-5 with TRBJ1-5, with D possibly matching TRBD1 (6 bases). The germline V gene has CDR1 LGHNT and CDR2 FRNRAP. CDR3 length equals 17 residues. Trimming removed 8 bases from V and 0 bases from J, with 20 bases in between. The CDR3, as DNA: TGTGCTAGTTCAGTTGGTTTGGACAGTTATAGCAATCAGCCCCAGCATTTT. Protein product: CASSVGLDSYSNQPQHF. The complete variable domain, with remaining parts taken from reference TRBV12-5 and TRBJ1-5, reads DARVTQTPRHKVTEMGQEVTMRCQPILGHNTVFWYRQTMMQGLELLAYFRNRAPLDDSGMPKDRFSAEMPDATLATLKIQPSEPRDSAVYFCASSVGLDSYSNQPQHFGDGTRLSIL.

The chain is built from TRBV3-1 (or the pseudogene TRBV3-2) and TRBJ2-5; weak D call: TRBD1 (5 bases). The CDR3 contains 13 residues. V shed 8 bases and J shed 4 bases, with 14 bases lying between them. Germline assignment: CDR1 LGHDT and CDR2 YNNKEL (reference sequence). The CDR3 spells CASLSRGRETQYF. CDR3 coding DNA: TGTGCCAGCCTCTCAAGGGGAAGAGAGACCCAGTACTTC.

J is TRBJ1-5 and V is TRBV3-1 (or the pseudogene TRBV3-2); a weak D match, TRBD1 (6 bases). The V gene's germline CDR1 is LGHDT and CDR2 YNNKEL (reference sequence). The CDR3 runs to 13 residues. Trimming took off 2 bases at V and 7 bases at J, with 9 bases between the two ends. The CDR3: CASSQWTDQPQHF. The CDR3 nucleotides are TGTGCCAGCAGCCAATGGACAGACCAGCCCCAGCATTTT.

The rearrangement links TRBV4-1 to TRBJ2-3; 13 nucleotides agree with TRBD2. Per the germline V gene, CDR1 is MGHRA and CDR2 is YSYEKL. Trimming cost V 1 base and J 15 bases; bases outside gene matches: 4. The CDR3 extends over 13 amino acids. The CDR3 loop is CASSQVGLAGQYF. CDR3 bases: TGCGCCAGCAGCCAAGTGGGACTAGCGGGACAATATTTT.

Written as DNA, the CDR3 is TGTGCCAGCAGCCAAGATGACGGGAGCGGGGAGCTGTTTTTT. It is translated as CASSQDDGSGELFF. The J gene is TRBJ2-2, the V gene TRBV3-1 (or the pseudogene TRBV3-2); weak D call: TRBD2 (6 bases). Trimming stripped 0 bases from V and 7 bases from J, with 9 bases between. Germline V gene lookup returns CDR1 LGHDT and CDR2 YNNKEL (reference sequence). The CDR3 sequence is 14 residues long.

This rearrangement joins TRBV19 to TRBJ2-1; no clear D gene. V dropped 4 bases and J dropped 0 bases, with 4 bases sitting between them. Germline V gene sequence: CDR1 LNHDA, CDR2 SQIVND (reference sequence). There are 13 residues in the CDR3. The CDR3 protein is CASSTSSYNEQFF. The CDR3 DNA is TGTGCCAGTAGTACGAGCTCCTACAATGAGCAGTTCTTC.

This rearrangement joins TRBV3-1 (or the pseudogene TRBV3-2) to TRBJ2-1; D may be TRBD1 (5 bases). Germline assignment: CDR1 LGHDT and CDR2 YNNKEL (reference sequence). The CDR3 is made up of 10 amino acids. Trimming removed 6 bases at V and 9 bases at J, with 6 bases between. The CDR3 sequence: CASRGVEQFF. In DNA form, the CDR3 reads TGTGCCAGCAGAGGGGTTGAGCAGTTCTTC.

The rearrangement joins TRBV30 to TRBJ2-7, with TRBD2 as a possible D gene (5 bases). This CDR3 has 14 residues. V was pared by 0 bases and J by 6 bases, with 15 bases between. Germline values: CDR1 GTSNPN, CDR2 SVGIG (reference sequence). CDR3 bases: TGTGCCTGGAGTGTCTTAGCGCTAGGGTCCGAGCAGTACTTC. Amino acids: CAWSVLALGSEQYF.

V and J are TRBV30 and TRBJ1-2; a weak D match, TRBD1 (6 bases). Germline CDR1 is GTSNPN and CDR2 is SVGIG (reference sequence). The CDR3 has 16 residues. Trimming took off 0 bases at V and 5 bases at J, with 19 bases between the two ends. CDR3 DNA sequence: TGTGCCTGGAGTGTAACCGGACAGACCTCATGGTATGGCTACACCTTC. Translating it yields CAWSVTGQTSWYGYTF.

This sequence joins TRBV6-5 and TRBJ1-5, with 8 bases matching TRBD1. V trimming: 9 bases; J trimming: 6 bases; junction bases outside the gene matches: 10. The CDR3 sequence is 14 residues long. The germline V gene has CDR1 MNHEY and CDR2 SVGAGI. The CDR3 sequence is CASRVTGEGQPQHF. In nucleotides, the CDR3 is TGTGCCAGTAGAGTGACAGGGGAGGGTCAGCCCCAGCATTTT.

V is TRBV6-6 and J is TRBJ2-1, with a tentative D call TRBD2 (7 bases). CDR1 and CDR2 (germline): MNHNY, SVGAGI (reference sequence). The ends were cut back, 2 bases at V and 9 bases at J, with 20 bases in the middle. This CDR3 has 16 amino acids. DNA for the CDR3: TGTGCCAGCAGTTACAGGGGGGGAGGGCCGAGGAGTGAGCAGTTCTTC. Protein product: CASSYRGGGPRSEQFF.

V gene TRBV11-2 combines with J gene TRBJ2-5; 14 bases match TRBD2. J lost 4 bases, V lost 5 bases, and 6 bases had no gene match. From germline, CDR1 is SGHAT and CDR2 FQNNGV. This CDR3 has 16 residues. CDR3 region: CASSMGLAGVRETQYF. In DNA form, the CDR3 reads TGTGCCAGCAGCATGGGACTAGCGGGAGTGCGAGAGACCCAGTACTTC.

This sequence joins TRBV14 and TRBJ2-3; D unresolved. There are 13 residues in the CDR3. The germline V gene encodes CDR1 SGHDN and CDR2 FVKESK. The V and J ends lost 0 bases and 5 bases respectively, with 6 bases between them. This CDR3 reads CASSQEYGDTQYF. The CDR3 nucleotides are TGTGCCAGCAGCCAAGAATACGGAGATACGCAGTATTTT.

The chain combines TRBV3-1 (or the pseudogene TRBV3-2) with TRBJ1-6; maybe TRBD1 (6 bases). With 7 bases removed from V and 4 bases from J, the gap between germline ends came to 11 bases. Germline CDR1 LGHDT, CDR2 YNNKEL (reference sequence). This CDR3 is 14 amino acids long. The DNA of the CDR3 is TGTGCCAGCAATAAGGGACATTATAATTCACCCCTCCACTTT. It encodes CASNKGHYNSPLHF.

CDR3 nucleotides: TGTGCCAGCAGCCGAACTAGCGGGAGGGCCCCCTACGAGCAGTACTTC. Translated, it gives CASSRTSGRAPYEQYF. J is TRBJ2-7 and V is TRBV5-8; 13 bases match TRBD2. The germline V gene encodes CDR1 SGHTS and CDR2 YDEGEE. V gave up 4 bases and J gave up 2 bases; unmatched junction bases: 6. This CDR3 is 16 amino acids long.